Sequencing of this T cell receptor (beta chain) was carried out in a study of human T cells and chemical hapten exposure. Overall study context: It was small differences in pooled library volume that mainly caused per-sample TCR yields to vary. Study-wide points: DPC sensitization produced no change in TCRs with frequency above 1 in 1000.

Within the library, unique molecular identifiers were attached to each individual cDNA molecule. Original handling: Per-sample TCR counts ranged from roughly 20,000 to 700,000, median around 88,000. Each CDR3 protein is one row after TCRdb ran MiXCR on the reads. TCRdb, not the authors, supplied the V and J calls. The sample contains 95,000 to 150,000 distinct CDR3 sequences, 6.5% to 10% of which appear only once. V was trimmed by 2 bases and J by 0 bases, leaving 11 bases between them. Looked up from germline, CDR1 is MGHRA and CDR2 is YSYEKL. This CDR3 is 15 amino acids long. It was from unfractionated whole blood that total RNA was extracted. This clonotype was seen a handful of times. Antigen specificity is unknown.

The sequencing input was whole blood. The receptor was isolated from a human donor in good health. Some clones in this sample may be carry-over from other donors' samples. The chain recombines TRBV4-1 with TRBJ2-7; TRBD2 is a possible D gene (6 bases). The CDR3 sequence is CASSQNRDSSYEQYF. The CDR3 bases are TGCGCCAGCAGCCAAAACCGGGACTCCTCCTACGAGCAGTACTTC.